The 14 T cell receptor beta chains below all came from one sample that was sequenced in a study of T-cell memory formation after mild COVID-19. TCRdb analysed the 5' RACE reads with MiXCR anew, one entry per CDR3 protein. The sample carries 50,000 to 60,000 distinct CDR3 sequences, 25% to 35% recorded once. Sequenced sample: PBMCs or a T cell subset sorted from them (not recorded which). These receptors originate from a man between 18 and 35 years old who had mild COVID-19 (a few samples of this study predate the infection). Cell type and time point are not known.

The CDR3 DNA reads TGCGCCAGCAGCCAAGTCTTGGGGACAGGACAGGAGACCCAGTACTTC. Translating it yields CASSQVLGTGQETQYF. This chain links TRBV4-1 with TRBJ2-5; 8 bases are shared with TRBD1. Germline CDR1 MGHRA, CDR2 YSYEKL. This CDR3 spans 16 amino acids. The trim removed 1 base at V and 5 bases at J, leaving 9 bases unmatched.

The chain recombines TRBV6-9 with TRBJ2-1; D perhaps matches TRBD1 (5 bases). The CDR3 totals 14 residues. Germline CDR1 reads MNHGY; CDR2 reads SVAAGI. Deletions cut 6 bases from V and 5 bases from J, with 14 bases between. Here the CDR3 reads CASSSGRVHNEQFF. CDR3 coding DNA: TGTGCCAGCAGCTCCGGCAGGGTCCACAATGAGCAGTTCTTC.

The rearrangement joins TRBV7-8 to TRBJ2-3; a possible D gene is TRBD1 (5 bases). Germline V gene lookup returns CDR1 SGHVS and CDR2 FQNEAQ. Trimming pared 5 bases from V and 4 bases from J, leaving 10 bases between. CDR3 length: 13 residues. The CDR3, as DNA: TGTGCCAGCAGCCCAGGGTCTGCAGATACGCAGTATTTT. It yields the protein CASSPGSADTQYF.

CDR3 residues: CASGRGTDIDEQFF. In DNA, the CDR3 is TGTGCCAGCGGACGGGGGACAGACATCGATGAGCAGTTCTTC. The chain employs TRBV6-6 and TRBJ2-1; tentatively, D is TRBD1 (7 bases). The CDR3 covers 14 residues. Trimming took off 8 bases at V and 8 bases at J, with 19 bases between the two ends. Looked up from germline, CDR1 is MNHNY and CDR2 is SVGAGI (reference sequence).

In its sample, this clonotype was seen a few times. This rearrangement joins TRBV27 to TRBJ2-3, with D unresolved. Germline CDR1 and CDR2: MNHEY and SMNVEV (reference sequence). This CDR3 has 14 residues. V lost 10 bases, J lost 2 bases, and 16 bases lay in between. The CDR3 DNA is TGTGCCACCGTCGACCCTAGGTTCACAGATACGCAGTATTTT. Translated: CATVDPRFTDTQYF.

V is TRBV4-2 and J is TRBJ2-1; TRBD2 aligns across 7 bases. The CDR3 has 14 amino acids. Losses at the gene ends were 0 bases for V and 8 bases for J; bases not matched to a gene: 4. The germline V gene encodes CDR1 LGHNA and CDR2 YNFKEQ. CDR3 coding DNA: TGTGCCAGCAGCCAAGATAATGGGGGGGATGAGCAGTTCTTC. Protein: CASSQDNGGDEQFF.

This clonotype was observed a handful of times. This sequence joins TRBV5-1 and TRBJ2-2, with no clear D. Germline V gene data show CDR1 as SGHRS and CDR2 as YFSETQ. The CDR3 runs 13 residues. The V end was cut by 1 base, the J end by 4 bases, with 5 bases between. The CDR3 here is CASSLTATGELFF. CDR3 DNA: TGCGCCAGCAGCTTGACAGCCACCGGGGAGCTGTTTTTT.

Many counts were recorded for this clonotype. V is TRBV6-5 and J is TRBJ1-1, with D tentatively TRBD1 (6 bases). The CDR3 runs to 12 residues. Germline lookup yields CDR1 MNHEY and CDR2 SVGAGI. The V gene lost 6 bases and the J gene lost 6 bases, with 11 bases spanning the gap. The CDR3, as DNA: TGTGCCAGCAGCGCGAACAGGGCTGAAGCTTTCTTT. Protein sequence: CASSANRAEAFF.

The V gene is TRBV24-1, the J gene TRBJ2-2; D unclear. Germline loops: CDR1 KGHDR, CDR2 SFDVKD. This CDR3 comprises 12 residues. Trimming took 2 bases from V and 7 from J, leaving 4 bases between them. As DNA, the CDR3 is TGTGCCACCAGTGATTCATACGGGGAGCTGTTTTTT. It is translated as CATSDSYGELFF.

The chain links TRBV15 to TRBJ2-2; D not resolved. The V gene's germline CDR1 is LNHNV and CDR2 YYDKDF (reference sequence). Trimming shortened V by 0 bases and J by 6 bases, and 8 bases separated the two germline ends. The CDR3 runs 14 residues. The CDR3 here is CATSRDWVPGELFF. The CDR3 region has the DNA TGTGCCACCAGCAGAGATTGGGTACCCGGGGAGCTGTTTTTT.

V and J are TRBV5-1 and TRBJ2-1; the match to TRBD1 covers 7 bases. CDR1 and CDR2 (germline): SGHRS, YFSETQ. CDR3 length: 12 amino acids. V lost 0 bases, J lost 15 bases, and 6 bases stayed unmatched. CDR3 sequence: CASSLETGEWFF. As DNA, the CDR3 is TGCGCCAGCAGCTTGGAAACAGGGGAATGGTTCTTC.

Only a few counts were recorded for this clonotype. The chain carries TRBV12-3 or TRBV12-4 and TRBJ2-3; D is unresolved. The CDR3 has 14 amino acids. Trimming stripped 5 bases from V and 2 bases from J, with 11 bases between. CDR3 sequence: CASSLSFYTDTQYF. CDR3 nucleotide sequence: TGTGCCAGCAGTCTCTCCTTTTACACAGATACGCAGTATTTT.

This clonotype was picked up a small number of times. This chain joins TRBV7-2 and TRBJ2-3; TRBD2 matches 8 bases. V was clipped by 3 bases and J by 5 bases; unmatched bases: 7. Germline CDR1 SGHTA, CDR2 FQGNSA. The CDR3 is made up of 15 amino acids. CDR3 region: CASSFPGGALDTQYF. The DNA for the CDR3 is TGTGCCAGCAGCTTTCCCGGGGGGGCCTTAGATACGCAGTATTTT.

The count of this clonotype is one. This chain connects TRBV7-9 to TRBJ1-5, with no clear D. Germline lookup yields CDR1 SEHNR and CDR2 FQNEAQ (reference sequence). The V and J ends lost 2 bases and 6 bases respectively, with 8 bases between them. The CDR3 extends over 13 amino acids. The CDR3, as DNA: TGTGCCAGCAGCTTAAACAGCCTTCAGCCCCAGCATTTT. This encodes CASSLNSLQPQHF. Complete variable domain (other parts from reference TRBV7-9 and TRBJ1-5): DTGVSQNPRHKITKRGQNVTFRCDPISEHNRLYWYRQTLGQGPEFLTYFQNEAQLEKSRLLSDRFSAERPKGSFSTLEIQRTEQGDSAMYLCASSLNSLQPQHFGDGTRLSIL.